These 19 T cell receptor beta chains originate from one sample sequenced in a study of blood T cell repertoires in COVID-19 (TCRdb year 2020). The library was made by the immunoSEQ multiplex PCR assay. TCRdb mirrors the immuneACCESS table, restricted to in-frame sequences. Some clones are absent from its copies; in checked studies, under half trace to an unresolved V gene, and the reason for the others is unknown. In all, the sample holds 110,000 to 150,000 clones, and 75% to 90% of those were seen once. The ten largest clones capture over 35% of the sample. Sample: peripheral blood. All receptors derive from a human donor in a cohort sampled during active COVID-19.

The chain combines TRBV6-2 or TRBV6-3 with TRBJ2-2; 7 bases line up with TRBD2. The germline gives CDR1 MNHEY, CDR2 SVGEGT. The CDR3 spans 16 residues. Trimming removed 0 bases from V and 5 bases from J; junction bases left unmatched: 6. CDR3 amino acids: CASSYSPGAGTGELFF. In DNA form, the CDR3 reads TGTGCCAGCAGTTACTCCCCGGGAGCGGGAACCGGGGAGCTGTTTTTT.

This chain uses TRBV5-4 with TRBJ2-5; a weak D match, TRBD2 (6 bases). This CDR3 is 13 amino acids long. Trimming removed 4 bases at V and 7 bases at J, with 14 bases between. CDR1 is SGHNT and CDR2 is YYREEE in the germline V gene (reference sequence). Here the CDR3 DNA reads TGTGCCAGCAGCCTCGACCTGGAGGGGACCCAGTACTTC. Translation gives CASSLDLEGTQYF.

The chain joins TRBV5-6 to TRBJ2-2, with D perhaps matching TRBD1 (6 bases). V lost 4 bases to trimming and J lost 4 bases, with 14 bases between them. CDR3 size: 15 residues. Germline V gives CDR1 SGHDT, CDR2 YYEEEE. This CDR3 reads CASSTRQVTTGELFF. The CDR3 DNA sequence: TGTGCCAGCAGCACCCGACAGGTTACCACCGGGGAGCTGTTTTTT. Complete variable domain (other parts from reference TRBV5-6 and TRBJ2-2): DAGVTQSPTHLIKTRGQQVTLRCSPKSGHDTVSWYQQALGQGPQFIFQYYEEEERQRGNFPDRFSGHQFPNYSSELNVNALLLGDSALYLCASSTRQVTTGELFFGEGSRLTVL.

The CDR3 region is CASSYSGSTDTQYF. Here the CDR3 DNA reads TGTGCCAGCAGCTATAGCGGGAGCACAGATACGCAGTATTTT. The genes are TRBV7-9 and TRBJ2-3; TRBD2 agrees at 7 bases. The CDR3 spans 14 residues. The J segment lost 0 bases and the V segment lost 4 bases, leaving 1 base of the junction unmatched. Per the germline V gene, CDR1 is SEHNR and CDR2 is FQNEAQ (reference sequence).

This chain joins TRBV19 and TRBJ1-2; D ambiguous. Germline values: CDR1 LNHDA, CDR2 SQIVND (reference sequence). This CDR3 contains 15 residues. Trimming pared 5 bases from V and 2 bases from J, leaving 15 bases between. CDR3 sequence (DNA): TGTGCCAGTAGTCCCAATACAATCCCGAACTATGGCTACACCTTC. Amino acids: CASSPNTIPNYGYTF.

The CDR3 sequence: CASSSASGYNEQFF. The CDR3 DNA reads TGTGCCAGCAGTTCAGCTAGCGGGTACAATGAGCAGTTCTTC. The V call is TRBV6-2 or TRBV6-3, the J call TRBJ2-1; TRBD2 aligns across 8 bases. The germline CDR1 and CDR2 sequences are MNHEY and SVGEGT. This CDR3 is built from 14 residues. V trimming: 4 bases; J trimming: 4 bases; junction bases outside the gene matches: 3.

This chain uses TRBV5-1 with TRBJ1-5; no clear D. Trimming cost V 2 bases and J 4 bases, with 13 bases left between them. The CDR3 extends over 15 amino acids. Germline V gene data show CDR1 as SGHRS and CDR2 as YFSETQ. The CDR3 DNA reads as TGCGCCAGCAGCTTTACGGCAGGTGGGAATCAGCCCCAGCATTTT. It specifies CASSFTAGGNQPQHF.

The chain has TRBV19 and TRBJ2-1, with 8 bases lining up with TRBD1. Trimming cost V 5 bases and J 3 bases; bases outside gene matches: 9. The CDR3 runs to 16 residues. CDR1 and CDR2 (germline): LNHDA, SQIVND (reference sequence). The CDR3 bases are TGTGCCAGTAGTCGTTTAGGGACAGGAGGCTACAATGAGCAGTTCTTC. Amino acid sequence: CASSRLGTGGYNEQFF.

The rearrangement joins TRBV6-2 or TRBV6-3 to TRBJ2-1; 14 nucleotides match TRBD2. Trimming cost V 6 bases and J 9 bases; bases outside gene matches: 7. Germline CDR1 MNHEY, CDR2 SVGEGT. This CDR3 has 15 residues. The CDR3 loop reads CASSRLAGGQGEQFF. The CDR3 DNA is TGTGCCAGCAGCCGACTAGCGGGGGGGCAGGGTGAGCAGTTCTTC.

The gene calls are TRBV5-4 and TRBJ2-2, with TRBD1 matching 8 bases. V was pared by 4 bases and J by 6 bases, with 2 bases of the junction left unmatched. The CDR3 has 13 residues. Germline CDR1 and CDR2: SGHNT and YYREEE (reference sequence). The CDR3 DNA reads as TGTGCCAGCAGCGGACAGGGCTCCGGGGAGCTGTTTTTT. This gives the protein CASSGQGSGELFF.

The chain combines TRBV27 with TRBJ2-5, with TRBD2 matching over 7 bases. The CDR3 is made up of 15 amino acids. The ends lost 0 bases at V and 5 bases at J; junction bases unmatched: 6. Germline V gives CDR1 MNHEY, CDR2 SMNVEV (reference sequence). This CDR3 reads CASSLSLGGVETQYF. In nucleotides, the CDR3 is TGTGCCAGCAGTTTATCTCTGGGGGGGGTGGAGACCCAGTACTTC.

Here the CDR3 DNA reads TGTGCCAGCTCACCCACAAACAGGGGATCTCAGTTCTTC. It yields the protein CASSPTNRGSQFF. This chain uses TRBV18 with TRBJ2-1; 7 nucleotides agree with TRBD1. Trimming took 3 bases from V and 13 from J; bases not matched to a gene: 9. The CDR3 length is 13 residues. The V gene's germline CDR1 is KGHSH and CDR2 LQKENI.

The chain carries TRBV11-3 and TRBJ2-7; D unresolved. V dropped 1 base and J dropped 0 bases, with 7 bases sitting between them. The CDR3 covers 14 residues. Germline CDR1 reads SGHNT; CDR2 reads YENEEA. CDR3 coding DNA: TGTGCCAGCAGCTTAGGGGCCTCCTCCTACGAGCAGTACTTC. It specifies CASSLGASSYEQYF.

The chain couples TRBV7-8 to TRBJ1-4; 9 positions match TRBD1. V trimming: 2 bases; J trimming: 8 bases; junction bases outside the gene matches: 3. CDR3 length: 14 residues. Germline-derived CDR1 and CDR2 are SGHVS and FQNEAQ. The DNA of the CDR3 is TGTGCCAGCAGCTTACGGGACAGGGTGGAAAAACTGTTTTTT. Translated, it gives CASSLRDRVEKLFF.

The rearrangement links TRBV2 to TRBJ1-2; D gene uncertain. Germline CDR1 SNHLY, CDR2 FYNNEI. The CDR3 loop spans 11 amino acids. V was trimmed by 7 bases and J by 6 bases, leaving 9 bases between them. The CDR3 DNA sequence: TGTGCCAGCACGGGGAACCATGGCTACACCTTC. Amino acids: CASTGNHGYTF.

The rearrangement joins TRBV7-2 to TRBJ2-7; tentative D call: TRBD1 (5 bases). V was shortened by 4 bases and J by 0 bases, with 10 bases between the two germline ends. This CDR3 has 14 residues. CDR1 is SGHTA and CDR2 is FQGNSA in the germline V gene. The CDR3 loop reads CASSYRMGSYEQYF. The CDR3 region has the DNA TGTGCCAGCAGCTACAGGATGGGCTCCTACGAGCAGTACTTC.

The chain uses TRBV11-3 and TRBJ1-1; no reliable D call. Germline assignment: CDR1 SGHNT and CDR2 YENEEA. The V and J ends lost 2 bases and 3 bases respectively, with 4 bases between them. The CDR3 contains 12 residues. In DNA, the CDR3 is TGTGCCAGCAGCTTATCCTACACTGAAGCTTTCTTT. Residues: CASSLSYTEAFF. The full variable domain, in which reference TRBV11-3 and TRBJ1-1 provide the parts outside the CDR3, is EAGVVQSPRYKIIEKKQPVAFWCNPISGHNTLYWYLQNLGQGPELLIRYENEEAVDDSQLPKDRFSAERLKGVDSTLKIQPAELGDSAVYLCASSLSYTEAFFGQGTRLTVV.

The CDR3 here is CASSPDMDSPLHF. The CDR3, as DNA: TGTGCCAGCAGCCCTGACATGGATTCACCCCTCCACTTT. V gene TRBV7-8 combines with J gene TRBJ1-6; the D is unclear. V gave up 5 bases and J gave up 8 bases, with 10 bases separating them. The length of the CDR3 is 13 residues. Germline V gives CDR1 SGHVS, CDR2 FQNEAQ.

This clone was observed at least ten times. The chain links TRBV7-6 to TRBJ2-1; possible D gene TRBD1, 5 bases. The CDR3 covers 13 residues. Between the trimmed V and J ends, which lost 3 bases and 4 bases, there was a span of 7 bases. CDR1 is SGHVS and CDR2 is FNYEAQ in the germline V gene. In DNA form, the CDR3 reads TGTGCCAGCAGCTTTGGGGCTTACAATGAGCAGTTCTTC. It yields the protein CASSFGAYNEQFF.